The 7 T cell receptor beta chains presented below share a single source sample, sequenced in a study of beta chain features in type 1 diabetes. All of the isolated RNA was reverse transcribed, so expressed TCRB transcripts were sequenced. The repertoire was sequenced with immunoSEQ multiplex PCR; TCRdb's copy has only in-frame clones and lacks some. The sample shows about 900,000 clones, roughly a sixth of them seen only once. Specimen: naive CD4+ T cells from blood. These receptors were obtained from a young woman in good health.

A few counts support this clone. This chain connects TRBV7-2 to TRBJ1-4, with D possibly being TRBD1 (6 bases). V was clipped by 5 bases and J by 8 bases, with 15 bases between them. The germline V gene has CDR1 SGHTA and CDR2 FQGNSA. The CDR3 covers 14 residues. The CDR3 DNA is TGTGCCAGCAGCGCAGCAGGGGCTTTAGAAAAACTGTTTTTT. Translated, it gives CASSAAGALEKLFF.

The chain uses TRBV11-2 and TRBJ2-3; D remains unclear. Germline V gene sequence: CDR1 SGHAT, CDR2 FQNNGV. There are 15 residues in the CDR3. Trimming took off 5 bases at V and 3 bases at J, with 15 bases between the two ends. The CDR3 spells CASSPMAIGTDTQYF. The CDR3 nucleotides are TGTGCCAGCAGCCCCATGGCGATAGGTACAGATACGCAGTATTTT.

The chain recombines TRBV28 with TRBJ2-1; D tentatively reads TRBD1 or TRBD2 (5 bases each). Trimming took 8 bases from V and 8 from J, leaving 19 bases between them. The CDR3 totals 14 residues. Germline V gene data show CDR1 as MDHEN and CDR2 as SYDVKM. CDR3 DNA sequence: TGTGCCAGCGGTTGGGGCGGGCTAGCCCATGAGCAGTTCTTC. Encoded protein: CASGWGGLAHEQFF.

The rearrangement joins TRBV2 to TRBJ2-3, with 10 bases identical to TRBD1. Germline V lookup: CDR1 SNHLY, CDR2 FYNNEI. V dropped 5 bases and J dropped 4; count of bases not matched to a gene: 18. The CDR3 is 19 amino acids. CDR3 coding DNA: TGTGCCAGCAGTCCCTGGACAGGGGGACCGGCGGGAGGAGCAGATACGCAGTATTTT. This gives the protein CASSPWTGGPAGGADTQYF. The variable domain in full, completed from reference TRBV2 and TRBJ2-3, reads EPEVTQTPSHQVTQMGQEVILRCVPISNHLYFYWYRQILGQKVEFLVSFYNNEISEKSEIFDDQFSVERPDGSNFTLKIRSTKLEDSAMYFCASSPWTGGPAGGADTQYFGPGTRLTVL.

The rearrangement uses TRBV4-3 and TRBJ2-1; D ambiguous. Germline CDR1 reads LGHNA; CDR2 reads YSLEER. CDR3 length: 15 amino acids. The V end was cut by 6 bases, the J end by 0 bases, with 12 bases between. The CDR3 is CASSRQPSSYNEQFF. The CDR3 region has the DNA TGCGCCAGCAGTCGCCAGCCGAGCTCCTACAATGAGCAGTTCTTC.

On this clone: In the same sample, other DNA sequences code for this CDR3. This chain joins TRBV2 and TRBJ2-3; D remains unclear. CDR1 SNHLY and CDR2 FYNNEI come from the germline V gene. The ends were cut back, 2 bases at V and 3 bases at J, with 3 bases in the middle. This CDR3 has 12 residues. CDR3 DNA sequence: TGTGCCAGCAGTGAACGGACAGATACGCAGTATTTT. Protein: CASSERTDTQYF.

CDR3 sequence: CASSETANTEAFF. DNA for the CDR3: TGCGCCAGCAGTGAGACAGCGAACACTGAAGCTTTCTTT. The V and J genes are TRBV10-1 and TRBJ1-1; no reliable D call. This CDR3 is built from 13 residues. CDR1 WNHNN and CDR2 SYGVQD come from the germline V gene (reference sequence). Trimming removed 2 bases from V and 1 base from J, with 5 bases in between.